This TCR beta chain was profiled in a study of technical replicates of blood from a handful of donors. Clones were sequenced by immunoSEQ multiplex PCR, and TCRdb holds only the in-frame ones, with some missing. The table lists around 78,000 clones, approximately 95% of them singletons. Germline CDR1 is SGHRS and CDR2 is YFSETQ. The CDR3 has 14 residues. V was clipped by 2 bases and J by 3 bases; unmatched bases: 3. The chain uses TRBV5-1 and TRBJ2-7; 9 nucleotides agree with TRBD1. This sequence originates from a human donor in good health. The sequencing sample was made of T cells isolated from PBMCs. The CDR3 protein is CASSFTGQGYEQYF. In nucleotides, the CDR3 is TGCGCCAGCAGCTTCACGGGACAGGGCTACGAGCAGTACTTC.